A selection of T cell receptor beta chains follows, all from one sample in a study of blood T cells in healthy people across ages. TCRdb redid the calling of the 5' RACE reads with MiXCR, one entry per CDR3 protein. This sample has hundreds of thousands of distinct CDR3 sequences, with roughly 31% found just once. What was sequenced was blood. These receptor sequences come from a woman older than 75 in good health. Both conserved end residues are part of each CDR3. Fields, in order: J gene, D gene, CDR3 length, clone size, V gene, CDR3 protein, CDR3 DNA. D genes are given only for firm matches. The listing skips clone size in some rows; elsewhere it reads once, few, many or a size class.

TRBJ2-3 | . | 15 | many | TRBV4-2 | CASSQQGGQTDTQYF | TGTGCCAGCAGCCAACAGGGGGGGCAGACAGATACGCAGTATTTT
TRBJ1-5 | TRBD1 | 15 | . | TRBV2 | CASTQGEQGNQPQHF | TGTGCCAGCACACAGGGGGAACAAGGCAATCAGCCCCAGCATTTT
TRBJ2-3 | . | 16 | . | TRBV21-1 | CASSNSWCRVTDTQYF | TGTGCCAGCAGCAACTCATGGTGCAGGGTCACAGATACGCAGTATTTT
TRBJ1-4 | TRBD1 | 15 | many | TRBV12-3/TRBV12-4 | CASSLLTGGNEKLFF | TGTGCCAGCAGTTTACTCACAGGGGGTAATGAAAAACTGTTTTTT
TRBJ1-2 | TRBD1 | 16 | many | TRBV2 | CASSEILGQRNYGYTF | TGTGCCAGCAGTGAAATTCTGGGACAGCGAAACTATGGCTACACCTTC
TRBJ2-3 | TRBD1 | 16 | . | TRBV9 | CASSVVVTGGTDTQYF | TGTGCCAGCAGCGTAGTAGTGACAGGGGGCACAGATACGCAGTATTTT
TRBJ2-7 | . | 16 | many | TRBV11-2 | CASSRGGRTGAYEQYF | TGTGCCAGCAGCCGTGGGGGCAGGACTGGAGCCTACGAGCAGTACTTC
TRBJ2-7 | . | 14 | . | TRBV27 | CASSLRQAQNEQYF | TGTGCCAGCAGTCTAAGACAGGCCCAAAATGAGCAGTACTTC
TRBJ2-6 | . | 15 | . | TRBV29-1 | CSAHDRTSGANVLTF | TGCAGCGCACACGACAGGACCTCTGGGGCCAACGTCCTGACTTTC
TRBJ2-5 | . | 13 | . | TRBV28 | CASRGGHQETQYF | TGTGCCAGCAGGGGGGGGCACCAAGAGACCCAGTACTTC
TRBJ2-1 | . | 13 | many | TRBV7-9 | CASSLVWGNEQFF | TGTGCCAGCAGCTTAGTTTGGGGAAATGAGCAGTTCTTC
TRBJ1-6 | . | 15 | many | TRBV2 | CASREATAYNSPLHF | TGTGCCAGCAGAGAGGCCACTGCCTATAATTCACCCCTCCACTTT
TRBJ2-2 | . | 16 | . | TRBV4-3 | CASSQDRGAYTGELFF | TGCGCCAGCAGCCAAGATCGGGGGGCATACACCGGGGAGCTGTTTTTT
TRBJ2-1 | . | 16 | . | TRBV7-2 | CASSLRGQGPYNEQFF | TGTGCCAGCAGCCTCAGGGGCCAAGGGCCCTACAATGAGCAGTTCTTC
TRBJ2-3 | . | 17 | many | TRBV7-6 | CASSLDGGRPSTDTQYF | TGTGCCAGCAGCTTAGACGGGGGTCGCCCAAGCACAGATACGCAGTATTTT
TRBJ1-5 | . | 14 | many | TRBV5-5 | CASSLPGGNQPQHF | TGTGCCAGCAGCTTGCCGGGCGGCAATCAGCCCCAGCATTTT
TRBJ1-4 | TRBD1 | 17 | many | TRBV6-6 | CASTRKGQRTTNEKLFF | TGTGCCAGCACCCGAAAGGGACAGAGGACAACTAATGAAAAACTGTTTTTT
TRBJ1-5 | . | 16 | . | TRBV4-1 | CASSQDVGAGYQPQHF | TGCGCCAGCAGCCAAGATGTGGGGGCAGGGTATCAGCCCCAGCATTTT
TRBJ1-3 | . | 13 | few | TRBV28 | CASNSGPLNTIYF | TGTGCCAGCAACTCAGGGCCTTTAAACACCATATATTTT
TRBJ1-2 | . | 14 | . | TRBV16 | CASSQKERRYGYTF | TGTGCCAGCAGCCAAAAGGAAAGGCGCTATGGCTACACCTTC
TRBJ1-6 | . | 15 | few | TRBV3-1 | CASSQDSLSRSPLHF | TGTGCCAGCAGCCAAGATTCCCTCAGTCGTTCACCCCTCCACTTT
TRBJ1-2 | . | 13 | many | TRBV25-1 | CASSEALSRGYTF | TGTGCCAGCAGTGAAGCCCTCAGCAGGGGCTACACCTTC
TRBJ2-7 | . | 15 | many | TRBV3-1 | CASSQVLDTGREQYF | TGTGCCAGCAGCCAGGTTCTGGACACCGGGCGGGAGCAGTACTTC
TRBJ2-1 | TRBD2 | 14 | many | TRBV10-3 | CAIRTSVRMTEQFF | TGTGCCATCAGGACTAGCGTTCGAATGACTGAGCAGTTCTTC